The T cell receptor (beta chain) described here comes from a study of HIV-infected children after antiretroviral therapy interruption. Overall study context: Interruption-arm samples span weeks 0, 12, interruption end (24 or 48), and about 3 years post-study.

This clonotype has at least ten counts. Noted treatment: PENTA 11 planned treatment interruption arm or continuous ART arm. Naive CD4+ CD45RA+ CD45RO- T cells were FACS-sorted from thawed PBMCs. The TCR library was built from RNA with a 3' RACE protocol and unique molecular identifiers. TCRdb redid the calling of the 3' RACE reads with MiXCR, one entry per CDR3 protein. The sample has around 50,000 distinct CDR3 sequences; 3.5% to 5% are singletons. The CDR3 spans 18 residues. Germline V lookup: CDR1 MNHNS, CDR2 SASEGT. Trimming took off 6 bases at V and 0 bases at J, with 18 bases between the two ends.

The sample was CD45RA+ CD4+ T cells from PBMCs, pooled from several time points, taken from a donor given antiretroviral therapy, either interrupted or continuous. The subset here: naive CD4+ CD45RA+ CD45RO- T cells. This TCR came from a pool of human donors with HIV. The V and J genes are TRBV6-1 and TRBJ1-6; D possibly corresponds to TRBD1 (5 bases). The CDR3 spells CASSRAGTSSSYNSPLHF. The DNA of the CDR3 is TGTGCCAGCAGCAGAGCCGGGACGTCGAGCTCCTATAATTCACCCCTCCACTTT.